This T cell receptor beta chain emerged from a study of blood T cell repertoires in COVID-19. Study at large: Acute and convalescent COVID-19 samples came from the United States, Italy and Spain.

Assay used: immunoSEQ multiplex PCR; TCRdb lists only in-frame clones, some missing. The table lists around 250,000 clones, about 85% of them singletons. V lost 2 bases and J 6 bases, leaving 13 bases between the germline ends. This CDR3 contains 14 residues. The germline gives CDR1 SGHDN, CDR2 FVKESK. Sequencing input: peripheral blood. The chain couples TRBV14 to TRBJ1-2; no clear D. The sequence was collected from a man aged 18 to 29 with active or convalescent COVID-19. In DNA, the CDR3 is TGTGCCAGCAGCCAATTCCTACAGTTCAATGGCTACACCTTC. This translates into CASSQFLQFNGYTF.